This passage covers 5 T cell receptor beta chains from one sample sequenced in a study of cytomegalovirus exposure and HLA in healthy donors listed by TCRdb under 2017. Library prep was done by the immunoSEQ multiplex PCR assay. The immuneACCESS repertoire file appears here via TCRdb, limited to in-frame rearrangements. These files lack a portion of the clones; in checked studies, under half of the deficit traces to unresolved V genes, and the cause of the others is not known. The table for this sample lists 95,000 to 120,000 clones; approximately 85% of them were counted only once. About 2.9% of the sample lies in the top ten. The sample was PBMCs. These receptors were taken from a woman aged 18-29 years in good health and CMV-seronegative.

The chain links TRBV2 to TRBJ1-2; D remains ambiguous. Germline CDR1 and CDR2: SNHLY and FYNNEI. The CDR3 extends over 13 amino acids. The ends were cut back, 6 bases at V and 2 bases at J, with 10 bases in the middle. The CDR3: CASSTGRNYGYTF. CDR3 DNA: TGTGCCAGCAGCACCGGGAGAAACTATGGCTACACCTTC.

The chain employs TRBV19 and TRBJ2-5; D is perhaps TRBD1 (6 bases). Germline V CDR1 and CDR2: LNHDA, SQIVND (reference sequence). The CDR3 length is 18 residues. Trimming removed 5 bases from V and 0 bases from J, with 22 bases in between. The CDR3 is CASSLLLAPRGYQETQYF. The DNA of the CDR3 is TGTGCCAGTAGTCTCCTCCTAGCTCCTAGGGGGTACCAAGAGACCCAGTACTTC.

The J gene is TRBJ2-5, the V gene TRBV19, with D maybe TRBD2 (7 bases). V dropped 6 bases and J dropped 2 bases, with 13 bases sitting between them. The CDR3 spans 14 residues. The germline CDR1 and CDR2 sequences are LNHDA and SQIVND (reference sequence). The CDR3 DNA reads TGTGCCAGTAGGATCGGGGGGACACAAGAGACCCAGTACTTC. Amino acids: CASRIGGTQETQYF.

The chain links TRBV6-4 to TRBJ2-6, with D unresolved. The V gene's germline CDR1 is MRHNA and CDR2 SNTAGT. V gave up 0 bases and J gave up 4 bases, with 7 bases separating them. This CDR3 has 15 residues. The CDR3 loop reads CASSDSTQGANVLTF. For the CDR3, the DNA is TGTGCCAGCAGTGACTCCACCCAGGGGGCCAACGTCCTGACTTTC.

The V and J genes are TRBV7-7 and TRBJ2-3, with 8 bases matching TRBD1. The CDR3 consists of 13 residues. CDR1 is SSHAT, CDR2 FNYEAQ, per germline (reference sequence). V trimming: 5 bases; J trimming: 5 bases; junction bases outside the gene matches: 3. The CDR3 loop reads CASSADRGDTQYF. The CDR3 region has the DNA TGTGCCAGCAGCGCAGACAGGGGAGATACGCAGTATTTT.